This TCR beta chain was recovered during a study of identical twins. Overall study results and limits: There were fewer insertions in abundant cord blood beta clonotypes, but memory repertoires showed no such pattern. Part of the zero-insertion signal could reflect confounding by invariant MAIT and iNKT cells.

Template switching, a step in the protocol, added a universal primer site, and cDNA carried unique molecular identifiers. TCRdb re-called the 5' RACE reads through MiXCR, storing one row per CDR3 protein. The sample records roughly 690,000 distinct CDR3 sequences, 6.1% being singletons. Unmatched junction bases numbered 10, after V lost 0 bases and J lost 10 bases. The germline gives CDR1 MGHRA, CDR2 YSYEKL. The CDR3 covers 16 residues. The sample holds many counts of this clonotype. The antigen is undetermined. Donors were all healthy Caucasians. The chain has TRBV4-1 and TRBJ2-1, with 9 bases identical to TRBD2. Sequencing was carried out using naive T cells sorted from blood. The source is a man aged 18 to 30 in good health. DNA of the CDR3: TGCGCCAGCAGCCAAGATAAGTTAGCGGGAGCACTGGAGCAGTTCTTC. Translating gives CASSQDKLAGALEQFF.